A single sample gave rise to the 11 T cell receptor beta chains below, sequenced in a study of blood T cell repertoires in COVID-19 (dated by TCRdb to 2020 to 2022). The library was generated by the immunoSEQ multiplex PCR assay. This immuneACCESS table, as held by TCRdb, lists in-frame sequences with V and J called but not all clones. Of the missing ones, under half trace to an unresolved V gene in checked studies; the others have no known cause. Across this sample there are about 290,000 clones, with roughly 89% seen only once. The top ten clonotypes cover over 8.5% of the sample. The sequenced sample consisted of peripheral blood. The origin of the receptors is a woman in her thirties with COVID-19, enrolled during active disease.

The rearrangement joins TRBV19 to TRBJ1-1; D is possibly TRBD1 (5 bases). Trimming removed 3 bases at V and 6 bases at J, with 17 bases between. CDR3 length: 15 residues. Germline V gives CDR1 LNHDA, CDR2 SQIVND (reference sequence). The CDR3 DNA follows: TGTGCCAGTAGTATCCGTTCAAACAGGAATTCTGAAGCTTTCTTT. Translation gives CASSIRSNRNSEAFF. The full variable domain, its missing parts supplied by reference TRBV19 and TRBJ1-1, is DGGITQSPKYLFRKEGQNVTLSCEQNLNHDAMYWYRQDPGQGLRLIYYSQIVNDFQKGDIAEGYSVSREKKESFPLTVTSAQKNPTAFYLCASSIRSNRNSEAFFGQGTRLTVV.

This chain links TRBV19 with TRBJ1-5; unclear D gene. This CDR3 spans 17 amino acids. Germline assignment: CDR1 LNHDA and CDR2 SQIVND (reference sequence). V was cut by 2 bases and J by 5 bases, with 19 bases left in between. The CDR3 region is CASSISPPQWAYQPQHF. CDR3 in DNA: TGTGCCAGTAGTATATCCCCTCCTCAATGGGCTTATCAGCCCCAGCATTTT.

The CDR3 bases are TGTGCCAGCAGTTTATCAAGCGGGGTCACAGATACGCAGTATTTT. Residues: CASSLSSGVTDTQYF. The V call is TRBV27, the J call TRBJ2-3; 7 bases map to TRBD2. V trimming: 0 bases; J trimming: 2 bases; junction bases outside the gene matches: 2. Germline V gene sequence: CDR1 MNHEY, CDR2 SMNVEV (reference sequence). The CDR3 spans 15 residues.

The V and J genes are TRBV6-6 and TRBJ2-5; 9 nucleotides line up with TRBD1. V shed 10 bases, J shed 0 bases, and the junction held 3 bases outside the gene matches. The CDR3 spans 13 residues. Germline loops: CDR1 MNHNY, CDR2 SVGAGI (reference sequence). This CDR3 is CATGQGNQETQYF. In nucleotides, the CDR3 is TGTGCCACCGGACAGGGGAACCAAGAGACCCAGTACTTC.

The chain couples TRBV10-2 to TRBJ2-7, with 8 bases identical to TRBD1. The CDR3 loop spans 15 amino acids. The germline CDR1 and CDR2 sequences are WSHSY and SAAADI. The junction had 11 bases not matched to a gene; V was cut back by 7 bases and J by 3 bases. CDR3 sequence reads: CASTDPGTGGYEQYF. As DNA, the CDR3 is TGCGCCAGCACCGACCCGGGGACAGGTGGCTACGAGCAGTACTTC.

CDR3: CASRRSPRLTDTQYF. In DNA form, the CDR3 reads TGCGCCAGCAGGCGGAGCCCGCGCCTCACAGATACGCAGTATTTT. The chain is built from TRBV4-1 and TRBJ2-3; no definite D call. The ends were cut back, 6 bases at V and 2 bases at J, with 15 bases in the middle. Per germline, CDR1 MGHRA and CDR2 YSYEKL. The CDR3 runs to 15 residues.

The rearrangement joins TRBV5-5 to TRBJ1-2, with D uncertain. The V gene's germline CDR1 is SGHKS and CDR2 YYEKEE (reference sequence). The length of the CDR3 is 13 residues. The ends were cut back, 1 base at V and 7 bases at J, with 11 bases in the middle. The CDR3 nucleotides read TGTGCCAGCAGCTTGACAGTGGTGGGTGGCTACACCTTC. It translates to CASSLTVVGGYTF.

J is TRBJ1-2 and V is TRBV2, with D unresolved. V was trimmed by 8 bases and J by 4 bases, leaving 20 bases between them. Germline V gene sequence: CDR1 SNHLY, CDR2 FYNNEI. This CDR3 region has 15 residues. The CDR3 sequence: CASGREGTTLYGYTF. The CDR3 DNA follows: TGTGCCAGCGGGCGGGAGGGCACTACTCTCTATGGCTACACCTTC.

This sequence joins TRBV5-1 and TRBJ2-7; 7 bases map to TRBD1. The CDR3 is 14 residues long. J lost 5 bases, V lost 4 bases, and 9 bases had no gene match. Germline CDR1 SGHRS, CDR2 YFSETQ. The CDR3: CASSAPGQFDEQYF. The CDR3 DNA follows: TGCGCCAGCAGCGCGCCGGGACAGTTCGACGAGCAGTACTTC.

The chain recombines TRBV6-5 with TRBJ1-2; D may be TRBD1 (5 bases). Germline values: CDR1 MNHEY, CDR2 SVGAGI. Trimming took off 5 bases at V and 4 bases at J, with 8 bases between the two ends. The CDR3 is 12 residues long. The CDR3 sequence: CASSPQGYGYTF. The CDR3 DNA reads TGTGCCAGCAGTCCCCAGGGCTATGGCTACACCTTC.

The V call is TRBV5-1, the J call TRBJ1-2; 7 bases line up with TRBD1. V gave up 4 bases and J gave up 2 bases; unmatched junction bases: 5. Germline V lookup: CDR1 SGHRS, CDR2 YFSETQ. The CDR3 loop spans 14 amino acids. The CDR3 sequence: CASSLRGPNYGYTF. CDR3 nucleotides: TGCGCCAGCAGCCTTAGGGGGCCCAACTATGGCTACACCTTC.